The rows below give T cell receptor beta chains drawn from one sample of a study of cytomegalovirus exposure and HLA in healthy donors. Measured with immunoSEQ multiplex PCR; TCRdb has only the in-frame clones, and not every one. Seen here are approximately 110,000 clones, roughly 74% observed once, and the top ten hold around 3.6%. What was sequenced was PBMCs. These receptors all come from a middle-aged man in good health and CMV-seronegative. CDR3s include the opening cysteine and the closing phenylalanine or tryptophan. The D gene is left open where the match is weak. Not every row has a clone size; where given, it reads once, few, many or a size class.

D: NA; size: NA; V: TRBV4-1; J: TRBJ1-2; DNA: TGCGCCAGCAGCGAAGGGCCGGGCTACACCTTC; CDR3: CASSEGPGYTF
D: NA; size: NA; V: TRBV2; J: TRBJ2-3; DNA: TGTGCCAGCACCGAGGTCGGCTTCACAGATACGCAGTATTTT; CDR3: CASTEVGFTDTQYF
D: NA; size: NA; V: TRBV5-1; J: TRBJ2-7; DNA: TGCGCCAGCAGCTTTCCAGACTCCTACGAGCAGTACTTC; CDR3: CASSFPDSYEQYF
D: NA; size: NA; V: TRBV7-2; J: TRBJ1-3; DNA: TGTGCCAGTTCCAGACTCACCTCTGGAAACACCATATATTTT; CDR3: CASSRLTSGNTIYF
D: TRBD1; size: NA; V: TRBV11-2; J: TRBJ1-2; DNA: TGTGCCAGCAGCCCTCAACAGGGGTACTATGGCTACACCTTC; CDR3: CASSPQQGYYGYTF
D: TRBD2; size: NA; V: TRBV7-3; J: TRBJ2-1; DNA: TGTGCCAGCAGCTTAAGGCTAGCGGGGGGGTTGGAGCAGTTCTTC; CDR3: CASSLRLAGGLEQFF
D: NA; size: NA; V: TRBV4-2; J: TRBJ2-1; DNA: TGTGCCAGCAGCCAGGGCCTAGCAGTCTACAATGAGCAGTTCTTC; CDR3: CASSQGLAVYNEQFF
D: NA; size: NA; V: TRBV5-1; J: TRBJ2-7; DNA: TGCGCCAGCAGCTTGGTGGGGGGGCGAATCTACGAGCAGTACTTC; CDR3: CASSLVGGRIYEQYF
D: NA; size: NA; V: TRBV7-8; J: TRBJ1-1; DNA: TGTGCCAGCAGCAGCGGTCCCGTCCCTATGAACACTGAAGCTTTCTTT; CDR3: CASSSGPVPMNTEAFF
D: NA; size: NA; V: TRBV11-1; J: TRBJ1-1; DNA: TGTGCCAGCAGCCGCTCGGGAGGGGTGACTGAAGCTTTCTTT; CDR3: CASSRSGGVTEAFF
D: TRBD2; size: once; V: TRBV13; J: TRBJ2-1; DNA: TGTGCCAGCAGCCCAATGGGTGAGCGGGGTTTTTACAATGAGCAGTTCTTC; CDR3: CASSPMGERGFYNEQFF
D: NA; size: NA; V: TRBV5-4; J: TRBJ2-2; DNA: TGTGCCAGCAGCTTCCTCAGGGGAATCGGGGAGCTGTTTTTT; CDR3: CASSFLRGIGELFF
D: NA; size: NA; V: TRBV27; J: TRBJ2-5; DNA: TGTGCCAGCAGTTTCGCGGGGTCGGAGACCCAGTACTTC; CDR3: CASSFAGSETQYF
D: NA; size: NA; V: TRBV25-1; J: TRBJ1-2; DNA: TGTGCCAGCAGTACCCACGGGGATGGCTACACCTTC; CDR3: CASSTHGDGYTF
D: NA; size: NA; V: TRBV30; J: TRBJ1-4; DNA: TGTGCCTGGAGTGGGCAGGGGTGGGAAAAACTGTTTTTT; CDR3: CAWSGQGWEKLFF
D: NA; size: NA; V: TRBV18; J: TRBJ2-3; DNA: TGTGCCAGCTCACCGGGTTTAGGGGAGGCAGATACGCAGTATTTT; CDR3: CASSPGLGEADTQYF
D: NA; size: NA; V: TRBV7-3; J: TRBJ1-1; DNA: TGTGCCAGCAGCTTAACCAGGGACACTGAAGCTTTCTTT; CDR3: CASSLTRDTEAFF
D: TRBD1; size: NA; V: TRBV11-2; J: TRBJ1-1; DNA: TGTGCCAGCAGTTTCCGGGACAGGCTAAAAGCTTTCTTT; CDR3: CASSFRDRLKAFF
D: NA; size: NA; V: TRBV5-4; J: TRBJ1-2; DNA: TGTGCCAGCAGCTTACCCTCGGCAGGGGACCATGGCTACACTTTC; CDR3: CASSLPSAGDHGYTF
D: NA; size: NA; V: TRBV2; J: TRBJ1-6; DNA: TGTGCCACTCAACTCAGGGTGAATTCACCCCTCCACTTT; CDR3: CATQLRVNSPLHF
D: TRBD1; size: NA; V: TRBV7-6; J: TRBJ1-1; DNA: TGTGCCAGCAGCTTATCTGGGGACAGGGGATCAACTGAAGCTTTCTTT; CDR3: CASSLSGDRGSTEAFF
D: NA; size: NA; V: TRBV18; J: TRBJ1-5; DNA: TGTGCCAGCTCACCAACTCCAGGGATACATAGCAATCAGCCCCAGCATTTT; CDR3: CASSPTPGIHSNQPQHF
D: TRBD1; size: once; V: TRBV7-9; J: TRBJ2-7; DNA: TGTGCCAGCAGCCCCCGACAGGGGGCGAGGGAGCAGTACTTC; CDR3: CASSPRQGAREQYF
D: TRBD2; size: NA; V: TRBV5-4; J: TRBJ2-5; DNA: TGTGCCAGCAGCTTGGGGACTAGCGGGGGAACTGAGACCCAGTACTTC; CDR3: CASSLGTSGGTETQYF
D: TRBD1; size: NA; V: TRBV7-8; J: TRBJ1-6; DNA: TGTGCCAGCAGCTTAGACAGGGGGTCATCCTATAATTCACCCCTCCACTTT; CDR3: CASSLDRGSSYNSPLHF
D: NA; size: NA; V: TRBV6-6; J: TRBJ2-4; DNA: TGTGCCAGCGGGGGGGGCGCCAAAAACATTCAGTACTTC; CDR3: CASGGGAKNIQYF